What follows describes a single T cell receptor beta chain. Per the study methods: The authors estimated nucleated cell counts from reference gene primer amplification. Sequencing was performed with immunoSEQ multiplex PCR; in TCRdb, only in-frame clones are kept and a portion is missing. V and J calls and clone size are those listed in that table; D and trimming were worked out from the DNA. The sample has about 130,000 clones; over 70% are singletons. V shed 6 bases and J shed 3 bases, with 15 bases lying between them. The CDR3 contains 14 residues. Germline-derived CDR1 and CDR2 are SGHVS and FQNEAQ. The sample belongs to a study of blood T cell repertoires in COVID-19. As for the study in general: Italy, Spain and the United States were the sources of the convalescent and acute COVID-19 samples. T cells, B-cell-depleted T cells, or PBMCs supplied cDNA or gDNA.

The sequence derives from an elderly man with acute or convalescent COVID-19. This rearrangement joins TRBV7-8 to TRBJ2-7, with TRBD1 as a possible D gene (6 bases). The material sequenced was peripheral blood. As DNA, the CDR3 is TGTGCCAGCAGTTACACACAGGGTCTCTACGAGCAGTACTTC. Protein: CASSYTQGLYEQYF.